This passage covers 21 T cell receptor beta chains from one sample sequenced in a study of glioma-infiltrating T cells after dendritic cell vaccination. Libraries were prepared by immunoSEQ multiplex PCR; TCRdb keeps only in-frame clonotypes and omits some of them. The sample has 50,000 to 80,000 clones; roughly four fifths are singletons. The sample was blood, taken before dendritic cell vaccination. The receptors were sampled from a human donor with glioblastoma.

V usage is TRBV5-1 and J usage is TRBJ2-1, with 7 bases identical to TRBD2. This CDR3 contains 14 residues. Germline loops: CDR1 SGHRS, CDR2 YFSETQ. The V segment lost 0 bases and the J segment 6 bases; nucleotides outside the gene matches: 3. The CDR3 nucleotides are TGCGCCAGCAGCTTGGAGGGACTATCCAATGAGCAGTTCTTC. It is translated as CASSLEGLSNEQFF. The full variable domain, with the rest looked up from reference TRBV5-1 and TRBJ2-1, is KAGVTQTPRYLIKTRGQQVTLSCSPISGHRSVSWYQQTPGQGLQFLFEYFSETQRNKGNFPGRFSGRQFSNSRSEMNVSTLELGDSALYLCASSLEGLSNEQFFGPGTRLTVL.

The chain recombines TRBV15 with TRBJ1-2, with 8 bases that match TRBD1. Germline CDR1 reads LNHNV; CDR2 reads YYDKDF (reference sequence). This CDR3 comprises 15 residues. After removal of 5 bases from V and 8 bases from J, the junction contained 13 bases not matched to a gene. The CDR3 DNA sequence: TGTGCCACCAGCCCGGACAGGGCCCTATTGTGGGGCTACACCTTC. Amino acids: CATSPDRALLWGYTF.

The chain combines TRBV7-9 with TRBJ1-6; 8 bases line up with TRBD1. This CDR3 comprises 13 residues. With V trimmed by 5 bases and J by 9 bases, 3 bases remained unmatched. CDR1 SEHNR and CDR2 FQNEAQ come from the germline V gene (reference sequence). CDR3 in amino acids: CASSHDRGSPLHF. In nucleotides, the CDR3 is TGTGCCAGCAGCCATGACAGGGGTTCACCCCTCCACTTT.

In this sample, this clone turned up once. The chain employs TRBV7-2 and TRBJ2-3, with 11 positions matching TRBD2. From germline, CDR1 is SGHTA and CDR2 FQGNSA. The CDR3 runs to 16 residues. With 4 bases clipped from V and 7 bases from J, the junction kept 10 bases outside the gene matches. The CDR3 here is CASSSTSGGTGYTQYF. The CDR3 coding sequence is TGTGCCAGCAGCTCCACTAGCGGGGGAACCGGGTATACGCAGTATTTT.

This rearrangement joins TRBV10-2 to TRBJ2-3, with 8 bases identical to TRBD1. Germline V gene data show CDR1 as WSHSY and CDR2 as SAAADI. This CDR3 region has 16 residues. With V trimmed by 0 bases and J by 6 bases, 8 bases remained unmatched. The CDR3 DNA follows: TGCGCCAGCAGTGAGTCGAGGTGGCAGGGGGCGGATACGCAGTATTTT. Encoded protein: CASSESRWQGADTQYF.

The chain couples TRBV12-5 to TRBJ2-2, with 12 bases lining up with TRBD2. CDR1 LGHNT and CDR2 FRNRAP come from the germline V gene. The CDR3 is 17 residues long. Trimming removed 3 bases from V and 5 bases from J; junction bases left unmatched: 7. CDR3 nucleotides: TGTGCTAGTGGTTTAACCCGGGGACTAGCGGGTACCGGGGAGCTGTTTTTT. Translated, it gives CASGLTRGLAGTGELFF.

The V and J genes are TRBV7-2 and TRBJ2-7; perhaps TRBD2 as D (7 bases). Germline loops: CDR1 SGHTA, CDR2 FQGNSA. Trimming pared 4 bases from V and 2 bases from J, leaving 18 bases between. The CDR3 totals 16 residues. The CDR3 DNA reads TGTGCCAGCAGCTCCCCTTTGGGAGGGGGGGCCTACGAGCAGTACTTC. Its translation is CASSSPLGGGAYEQYF.

This clone was counted a few times. The V call is TRBV6-1, the J call TRBJ1-5, with 7 bases identical to TRBD1. J gave up 7 bases and V 8 bases, and 8 bases lay outside the gene matches. The CDR3 totals 13 residues. CDR1 and CDR2 (germline): MNHNS, SASEGT. This chain's CDR3 is CASGTGQVQPQHF. In DNA, the CDR3 is TGTGCCAGCGGCACCGGACAGGTCCAGCCCCAGCATTTT.

V gene TRBV7-2 combines with J gene TRBJ2-1, with 8 positions matching TRBD1. This CDR3 has 18 residues. Germline V CDR1 and CDR2: SGHTA, FQGNSA. J was trimmed by 8 bases and V by 5 bases; bases with no gene match: 20. The CDR3 DNA reads TGTGCCAGCAGCCGCCCTCAGGGGGCTAGCGCCTACGAGGATGAGCAGTTCTTC. Its translation: CASSRPQGASAYEDEQFF.

DNA for the CDR3: TGTGCCAGCAGCGTAGGAGGTACAGGGAACACTGAAGCTTTCTTT. Its translation is CASSVGGTGNTEAFF. This rearrangement joins TRBV11-2 to TRBJ1-1; tentatively, D is TRBD1 (5 bases). There are 15 residues in the CDR3. Trimming removed 5 bases at V and 1 base at J, with 14 bases between. In germline, CDR1 is SGHAT, CDR2 FQNNGV.

This clone came up a few times. The chain combines TRBV4-2 with TRBJ1-6; D perhaps matches TRBD1 (5 bases). Germline V gives CDR1 LGHNA, CDR2 YNFKEQ. Trimming left V 0 bases short and J 7 bases short, with 10 bases between. There are 15 residues in the CDR3. CDR3 in amino acids: CASSQDWGGNSPLHF. CDR3 DNA sequence: TGTGCCAGCAGCCAAGATTGGGGCGGCAATTCACCCCTCCACTTT.

This sequence joins TRBV2 and TRBJ2-3; 10 bases align to TRBD2. Germline V gene lookup returns CDR1 SNHLY and CDR2 FYNNEI. CDR3 size: 14 residues. V was pared by 1 base and J by 6 bases, with 1 base of the junction left unmatched. The CDR3 reads CASSEGSGGDTQYF. The CDR3 nucleotides are TGTGCCAGCAGTGAAGGTAGCGGGGGGGATACGCAGTATTTT.

The chain carries TRBV18 and TRBJ2-2; TRBD2 matches 11 bases. Germline-derived CDR1 and CDR2 are KGHSH and LQKENI. Germline trimming cut 4 bases from V and 0 bases from J; bases unmatched to any gene: 4. There are 17 residues in the CDR3. CDR3 region: CASSRASGGPNTGELFF. Written as DNA, the CDR3 is TGTGCCAGCTCACGGGCTAGCGGGGGGCCGAACACCGGGGAGCTGTTTTTT.

This sequence joins TRBV5-1 and TRBJ2-7; TRBD1 might be the D (5 bases). This CDR3 spans 13 amino acids. V was trimmed by 0 bases and J by 6 bases, leaving 10 bases between them. In germline, CDR1 is SGHRS, CDR2 YFSETQ. The CDR3 sequence is CASSLGQLGEQYF. The CDR3 bases are TGCGCCAGCAGCTTGGGACAGCTCGGCGAGCAGTACTTC.

This clone was counted a single time. This chain joins TRBV6-5 and TRBJ2-7; 7 bases fit TRBD1. Germline CDR1 is MNHEY and CDR2 is SVGAGI. J lost 4 bases, V lost 6 bases, and 9 bases had no gene match. The CDR3 loop spans 14 amino acids. CDR3 region: CASRSTGSRYEQYF. The DNA for the CDR3 is TGTGCCAGCAGGTCGACAGGGTCCCGATACGAGCAGTACTTC.

The gene calls are TRBV5-4 and TRBJ2-3; TRBD2 might be the D (7 bases). Deletions cut 2 bases from V and 6 bases from J, with 10 bases between. The CDR3 is 13 residues long. The germline V gene encodes CDR1 SGHNT and CDR2 YYREEE (reference sequence). The CDR3 spells CASSFGGPDTQYF. Here the CDR3 DNA reads TGTGCCAGCAGCTTCGGGGGGCCCGATACGCAGTATTTT.

This clone was recorded only once. This chain uses TRBV2 with TRBJ2-7; 8 positions agree with TRBD2. This CDR3 has 14 residues. Germline V gene data show CDR1 as SNHLY and CDR2 as FYNNEI. Germline trimming cut 6 bases from V and 3 bases from J; bases unmatched to any gene: 7. As DNA, the CDR3 is TGTGCCAGCAGCCCGGGGGGGGGCTACTACGAGCAGTACTTC. This gives the protein CASSPGGGYYEQYF.

The chain employs TRBV2 and TRBJ2-1; 10 bases align to TRBD1. The CDR3 contains 15 residues. The germline gives CDR1 SNHLY, CDR2 FYNNEI. V gave up 11 bases and J gave up 4 bases; unmatched junction bases: 11. The CDR3: CASAMGQGRYNEQFF. Written as DNA, the CDR3 is TGTGCCTCAGCCATGGGACAGGGGAGGTACAATGAGCAGTTCTTC.

The V and J genes are TRBV6-1 and TRBJ1-4; possibly TRBD1 for D (5 bases). Germline CDR1 and CDR2: MNHNS and SASEGT. Trimming shortened V by 7 bases and J by 4 bases, and 13 bases separated the two germline ends. The CDR3 spans 14 residues. CDR3 sequence reads: CASTSRRDNEKLFF. The CDR3 nucleotides are TGTGCCAGCACCTCCCGCAGGGATAATGAAAAACTGTTTTTT.

The genes are TRBV30 and TRBJ2-5; D perhaps matches TRBD1 (6 bases). V lost 7 bases and J 1 base, leaving 13 bases between the germline ends. Germline lookup yields CDR1 GTSNPN and CDR2 SVGIG (reference sequence). The CDR3 consists of 13 residues. DNA for the CDR3: TGTGCCTCCTCGCGGACAGTCCAAGAGACCCAGTACTTC. Its protein is CASSRTVQETQYF.

This clone was recorded only once. The chain employs TRBV6-1 and TRBJ1-5; tentative D call: TRBD1 (6 bases). V gave up 3 bases and J gave up 4 bases, with 10 bases separating them. Looked up from germline, CDR1 is MNHNS and CDR2 is SASEGT. This CDR3 is built from 14 residues. CDR3 coding DNA: TGTGCCAGCAGTGAGGGGGGGCCGAATCAGCCCCAGCATTTT. Amino acids: CASSEGGPNQPQHF.